This TCR beta chain was identified during a study of T cell responses to AZD1222 COVID-19 vaccine. In the study overall: The analysis combined second doses at about 4 or about 12 weeks. Findings of the study overall: Most donors were white British, females outnumbered males, and clonal diversity was possibly underestimated. Dominant CD4 TCR responses targeted spike regions 160-218 and 743-854. Increased Spike-specific TCR breadth and depth were observed after two AZD1222 doses.

This CDR3 region has 16 residues. Trimming left V 4 bases short and J 0 bases short, with 13 bases between. CDR1 is MNHNS and CDR2 is SASEGT in the germline V gene. Regarding this clone: The antigen remains unidentified.

Libraries were prepared by immunoSEQ multiplex PCR; TCRdb keeps only in-frame clonotypes and omits some of them. The repertoire holds about 140,000 clones, with roughly nine tenths as singletons. This receptor was obtained from an adult in good health. The sample consisted of peripheral blood, taken on day 0 of AZD1222 vaccination. The chain couples TRBV6-1 to TRBJ2-1; the D gene is possibly TRBD1 (5 bases). The CDR3 DNA sequence: TGTGCCAGCAGTGGGACACACTCCCTCTCCTACAATGAGCAGTTCTTC. This translates into CASSGTHSLSYNEQFF.